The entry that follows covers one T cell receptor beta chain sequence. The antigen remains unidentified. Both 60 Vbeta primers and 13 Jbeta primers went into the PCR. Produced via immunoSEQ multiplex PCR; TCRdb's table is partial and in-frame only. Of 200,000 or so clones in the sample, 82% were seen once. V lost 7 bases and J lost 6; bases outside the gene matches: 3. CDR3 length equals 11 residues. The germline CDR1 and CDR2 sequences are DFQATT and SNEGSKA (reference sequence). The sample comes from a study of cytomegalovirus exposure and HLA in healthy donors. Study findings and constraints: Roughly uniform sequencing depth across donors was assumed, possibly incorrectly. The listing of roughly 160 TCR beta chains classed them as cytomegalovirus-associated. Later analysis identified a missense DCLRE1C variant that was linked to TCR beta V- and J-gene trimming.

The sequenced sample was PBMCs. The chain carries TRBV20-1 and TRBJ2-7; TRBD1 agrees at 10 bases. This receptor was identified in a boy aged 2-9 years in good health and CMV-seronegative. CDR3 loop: CSVGTGAEQYF. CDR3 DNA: TGCAGTGTGGGGACAGGGGCCGAGCAGTACTTC.